This T cell receptor (beta chain) is drawn from a study of control samples from healthy donors and cancer patients. CDR1 and CDR2 from the germline V gene are KGHSY and FQNENV. The V end was cut by 4 bases, the J end by 8 bases, with 20 bases between. The CDR3 contains 16 residues. Profiling relied on immunoSEQ multiplex PCR, and the TCRdb table lists in-frame clones only, not all of them. The sample carries around 130,000 clones, approximately 91% recorded once. The source of this sequence is a man aged 50 to 60 in good health. Sequencing input: blood. The chain is built from TRBV16 and TRBJ1-4, with TRBD1 as a possible D gene (6 bases). The CDR3 sequence: CASSRSSGARQEKLFF. The CDR3 coding sequence is TGTGCCAGCAGCCGGTCCTCGGGGGCCCGTCAAGAAAAACTGTTTTTT.